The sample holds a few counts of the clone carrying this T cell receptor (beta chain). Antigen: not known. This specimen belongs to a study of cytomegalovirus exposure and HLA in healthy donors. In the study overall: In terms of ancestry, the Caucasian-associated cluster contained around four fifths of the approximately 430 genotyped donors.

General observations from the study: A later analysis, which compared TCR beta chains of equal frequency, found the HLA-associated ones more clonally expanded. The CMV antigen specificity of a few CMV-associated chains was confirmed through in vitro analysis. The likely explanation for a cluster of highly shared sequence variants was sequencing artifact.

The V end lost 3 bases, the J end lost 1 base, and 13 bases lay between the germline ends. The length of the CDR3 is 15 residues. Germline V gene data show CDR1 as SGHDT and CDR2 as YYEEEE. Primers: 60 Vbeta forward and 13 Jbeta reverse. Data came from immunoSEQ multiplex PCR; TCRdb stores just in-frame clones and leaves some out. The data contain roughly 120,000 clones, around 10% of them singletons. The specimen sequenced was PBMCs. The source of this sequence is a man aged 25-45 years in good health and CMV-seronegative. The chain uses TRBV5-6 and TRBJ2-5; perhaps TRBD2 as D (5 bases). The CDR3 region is CASSSDWEGQETQYF. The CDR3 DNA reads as TGTGCCAGCAGCTCGGACTGGGAAGGCCAAGAGACCCAGTACTTC.